Given below is one TCR beta chain in context. What it recognizes is unknown. The method was immunoSEQ multiplex PCR; TCRdb's version includes in-frame clones alone and lacks a portion of them. The table has 120,000 or so clones, approximately 90% seen once; the top ten hold more than 9.5%. V was clipped by 8 bases and J by 17 bases, with 18 bases between them. CDR3 length: 11 residues. The germline V gene encodes CDR1 WSHSY and CDR2 SAAADI. The record originates from a study of T cell responses to AZD1222 COVID-19 vaccine. Findings and limits, study-wide: Nearly half of spike-specific TCRs reportedly go after variant regions that carry no mutations.

This receptor was identified in an adult in good health. The V gene is TRBV10-2, the J gene TRBJ1-4; the D gene is possibly TRBD1 (6 bases). The sequencing here drew on peripheral blood, taken on day 0 of MenACWY control vaccination. CDR3: CASRLTGTYFF. In DNA, the CDR3 is TGCGCCAGCCGCCTGACCGGGACATACTTTTTT.